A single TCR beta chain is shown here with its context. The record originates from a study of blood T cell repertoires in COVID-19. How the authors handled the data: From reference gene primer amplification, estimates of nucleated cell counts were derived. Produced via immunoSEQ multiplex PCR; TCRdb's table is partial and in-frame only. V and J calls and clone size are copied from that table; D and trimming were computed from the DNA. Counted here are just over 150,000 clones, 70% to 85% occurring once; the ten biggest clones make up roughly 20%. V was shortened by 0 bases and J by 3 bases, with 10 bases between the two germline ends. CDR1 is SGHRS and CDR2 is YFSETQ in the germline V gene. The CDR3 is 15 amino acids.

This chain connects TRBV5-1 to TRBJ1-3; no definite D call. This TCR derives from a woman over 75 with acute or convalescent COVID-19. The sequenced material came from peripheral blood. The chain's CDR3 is CASSLETGYGNTIYF. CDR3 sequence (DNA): TGCGCCAGCAGCTTGGAAACGGGGTATGGAAACACCATATATTTT. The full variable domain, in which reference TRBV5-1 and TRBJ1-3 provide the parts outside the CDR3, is KAGVTQTPRYLIKTRGQQVTLSCSPISGHRSVSWYQQTPGQGLQFLFEYFSETQRNKGNFPGRFSGRQFSNSRSEMNVSTLELGDSALYLCASSLETGYGNTIYFGEGSWLTVV.